Listed here are 9 T cell receptor beta chains from one sample, sequenced in a study of patients and donors after allogeneic stem cell transplantation. TCRdb re-analysed the RT-PCR reads in MiXCR, keeping a single row per CDR3 protein. The sample lists tens of thousands of distinct CDR3 sequences, about 48% seen once, with 60% to 75% in the top ten. Material for sequencing was blood, either unsorted or a sorted T cell fraction (not recorded which). These receptors came from a human donor who was either an allogeneic HSCT recipient or a stem cell or donor lymphocyte infusion donor (not recorded which). It is not recorded whose cells these are; they may come from a transplant donor.

This sequence joins TRBV5-1 and TRBJ1-5; D not resolved. The CDR3 contains 14 residues. V lost 2 bases and J 4 bases, leaving 10 bases between the germline ends. Germline V gene data show CDR1 as SGHRS and CDR2 as YFSETQ. CDR3 region: CASSFEGTNQPQHF. The CDR3 region has the DNA TGCGCCAGCAGCTTCGAGGGAACTAATCAGCCCCAGCATTTT.

This chain links TRBV10-3 with TRBJ1-2; D is unclear. V was trimmed by 6 bases and J by 4 bases, leaving 12 bases between them. The CDR3 extends over 13 amino acids. Germline lookup yields CDR1 ENHRY and CDR2 SYGVKD. The CDR3 DNA sequence: TGTGCCATCAGCGGGGATCCAACCTATGGCTACACCTTC. Encoded protein: CAISGDPTYGYTF.

In its sample, this clonotype was seen a few times. The CDR3 DNA reads as TGTGCCAGCACCCAAGGGACAGGGGGCTACTATGGCTACACCTTC. Its translation is CASTQGTGGYYGYTF. V is TRBV2 and J is TRBJ1-2; 12 nucleotides agree with TRBD1. The length of the CDR3 is 15 residues. CDR1 and CDR2 from the germline V gene are SNHLY and FYNNEI. After removal of 7 bases from V and 3 bases from J, the junction contained 6 bases not matched to a gene.

This clonotype was recorded a few times. The V call is TRBV10-1, the J call TRBJ1-3, with TRBD1 matching over 7 bases. V lost 6 bases to trimming and J lost 0 bases; unmatched junction nucleotides: 5. The CDR3 is 15 residues long. The germline CDR1 and CDR2 sequences are WNHNN and SYGVQD (reference sequence). The CDR3 DNA reads as TGCGCCAGCAGACGACAGGGCGACTCTGGAAACACCATATATTTT. Amino acids: CASRRQGDSGNTIYF.

The gene calls are TRBV19 and TRBJ1-4; D unresolved. The CDR3 has 13 amino acids. Trimming left V 3 bases short and J 4 bases short, with 6 bases between. Germline V lookup: CDR1 LNHDA, CDR2 SQIVND (reference sequence). The CDR3 spells CASSIAGNEKLFF. The CDR3, as DNA: TGTGCCAGTAGTATTGCGGGTAATGAAAAACTGTTTTTT.

This rearrangement joins TRBV6-2 or TRBV6-3 to TRBJ2-1; no definite D call. Trimming cost V 2 bases and J 6 bases, with 5 bases left between them. This CDR3 comprises 12 residues. Germline CDR1 and CDR2: MNHEY and SVGEGT. CDR3 sequence (DNA): TGTGCCAGCAGTTACAGATTCAATGAGCAGTTCTTC. Translated: CASSYRFNEQFF.

The J gene is TRBJ1-2, the V gene TRBV10-1; D call uncertain. The V and J ends lost 3 bases and 8 bases respectively, with 13 bases between them. Germline CDR1 WNHNN, CDR2 SYGVQD (reference sequence). This CDR3 is 13 amino acids long. The CDR3 is CASSEWLGSGYTF. The CDR3 DNA sequence: TGCGCCAGCAGTGAATGGTTAGGTTCAGGCTACACCTTC.

This chain uses TRBV6-2 or TRBV6-3 with TRBJ2-7; D may be TRBD1 (6 bases). Germline values: CDR1 MNHEY, CDR2 SVGEGT. This CDR3 has 14 residues. V lost 4 bases to trimming and J lost 3 bases, with 13 bases between them. CDR3 nucleotides: TGTGCCAGCAGTTTACAGGGAGAGGACTACGAGCAGTACTTC. Its translation: CASSLQGEDYEQYF.

The genes are TRBV12-3 or TRBV12-4 and TRBJ2-5, with 8 bases that match TRBD2. Losses at the gene ends were 4 bases for V and 0 bases for J; bases not matched to a gene: 4. This CDR3 is built from 15 residues. The CDR3 spells CASSWVAGYQETQYF. The DNA of the CDR3 is TGTGCCAGCAGTTGGGTAGCGGGATACCAAGAGACCCAGTACTTC.